The 13 T cell receptor beta chains in this list originate from one sample, sequenced in a study of T cells in Graves' hyperthyroidism and ophthalmopathy. Researchers amplified the TCR beta CDR3 regions from RNA transcripts. The TCR CDR3 first-round RT-PCR relied on the HTBI primer set. Via MiXCR, TCRdb re-called the multiplex PCR reads, giving one row per CDR3 protein. The table records about 480,000 distinct CDR3 sequences, approximately 25% of them present only once. Specimen: blood. The receptors shown here come from a woman aged 25 to 39 with Graves' ophthalmopathy.

This clonotype was seen repeatedly, ten times or more. The V and J genes are TRBV24-1 and TRBJ1-2; D gene uncertain. The CDR3 consists of 14 residues. The ends were cut back, 6 bases at V and 6 bases at J, with 16 bases in the middle. The germline gives CDR1 KGHDR, CDR2 SFDVKD. The CDR3 DNA reads TGTGCCACCAGTTCGTCCCGGGGAATTCATGGCTACACCTTC. Protein sequence: CATSSSRGIHGYTF.

At least ten counts were recorded for this clonotype. V and J are TRBV4-1 and TRBJ2-5; TRBD2 aligns across 7 bases. The ends lost 2 bases at V and 0 bases at J; junction bases unmatched: 6. From germline, CDR1 is MGHRA and CDR2 YSYEKL. This CDR3 has 16 amino acids. The CDR3 DNA sequence: TGCGCCAGCAGCCAAACCGGGACTAAGTACCAAGAGACCCAGTACTTC. Protein sequence: CASSQTGTKYQETQYF.

This clonotype was detected once. The chain has TRBV15 and TRBJ2-7; TRBD1 agrees at 8 bases. The CDR3 totals 15 residues. Germline-derived CDR1 and CDR2 are LNHNV and YYDKDF (reference sequence). V was clipped by 1 base and J by 4 bases; unmatched bases: 6. CDR3 region: CATSRVPGTGYEQYF. Here the CDR3 DNA reads TGTGCCACCAGCAGAGTTCCAGGGACAGGTTACGAGCAGTACTTC.

The chain combines TRBV4-2 with TRBJ1-2; D not resolved. The CDR3 contains 15 residues. Germline CDR1 and CDR2: LGHNA and YNFKEQ. The germline V and J ends were trimmed by 1 base and 4 bases, with 13 bases remaining between them. The CDR3 reads CASSQGGLSSYGYTF. As DNA, the CDR3 is TGTGCCAGCAGCCAAGGAGGGCTCAGTAGCTATGGCTACACCTTC.

The sample holds many counts of this clonotype. The genes are TRBV7-9 and TRBJ1-2; 9 nucleotides align to TRBD1. Trimming cost V 5 bases and J 2 bases; bases outside gene matches: 6. Germline assignment: CDR1 SEHNR and CDR2 FQNEAQ (reference sequence). This CDR3 comprises 15 residues. CDR3 residues: CASSPLGTGNYGYTF. The DNA for the CDR3 is TGTGCCAGCAGCCCCCTAGGGACAGGGAACTATGGCTACACCTTC.

This clonotype is a singleton in its sample. The chain has TRBV20-1 and TRBJ2-7, with D uncertain. The length of the CDR3 is 12 residues. V lost 4 bases to trimming and J lost 4 bases, with 11 bases between them. In germline, CDR1 is DFQATT, CDR2 SNEGSKA (reference sequence). CDR3 DNA: TGCAGTGCTACCGAATCCATATACGAGCAGTACTTC. It specifies CSATESIYEQYF.

This clonotype was counted ten times or more. The chain couples TRBV7-2 to TRBJ1-5; 7 bases align to TRBD1. The CDR3 runs to 15 residues. Germline CDR1 reads SGHTA; CDR2 reads FQGNSA. V dropped 1 base and J dropped 5; count of bases not matched to a gene: 5. CDR3 sequence (DNA): TGTGCCAGCAGCTTAGGGGACAGACTATATCAGCCCCAGCATTTT. It translates to CASSLGDRLYQPQHF.

This clonotype was counted a few times. This rearrangement joins TRBV5-5 to TRBJ2-2; TRBD1 is a possible D gene (6 bases). Trimming cost V 3 bases and J 5 bases, with 14 bases left between them. The V gene's germline CDR1 is SGHKS and CDR2 YYEKEE (reference sequence). The CDR3 loop spans 15 amino acids. The CDR3 reads CASSWGTGQTGELFF. The DNA of the CDR3 is TGTGCCAGCAGCTGGGGTACAGGGCAGACCGGGGAGCTGTTTTTT.

This clonotype was counted many times. The rearrangement links TRBV2 to TRBJ1-6; D may be TRBD1 (5 bases). V was pared by 9 bases and J by 4 bases, with 13 bases between. Germline V gene sequence: CDR1 SNHLY, CDR2 FYNNEI. The CDR3 has 14 residues. CDR3 DNA sequence: TGTGCCAGTATCGGGACGCAGTATAATTCACCCCTCCACTTT. This encodes CASIGTQYNSPLHF.

With respect to this clonotype: A read error may be the cause here, since a much bigger clone is one base away. This chain links TRBV11-3 with TRBJ2-2, with 7 bases fitting TRBD2. Germline lookup yields CDR1 SGHNT and CDR2 YENEEA. The CDR3 length is 15 residues. The chain's CDR3 is CASLLPSGWTGELCF. The CDR3 coding sequence is TGTGCCAGTTTACTCCCTAGCGGTTGGACCGGGGAGCTGTGTTTT.

This chain joins TRBV29-1 and TRBJ1-1; possible D gene TRBD1, 5 bases. V was clipped by 3 bases and J by 0 bases, with 11 bases between them. CDR3 length equals 14 residues. Germline CDR1 is SQVTM and CDR2 is ANQGSEA. This CDR3 reads CSVDGRVMNTEAFF. The CDR3 DNA is TGCAGCGTTGATGGCAGGGTCATGAACACTGAAGCTTTCTTT.

This clonotype has a count of ten or more. The J gene is TRBJ2-7, the V gene TRBV7-9; 12 nucleotides align to TRBD1. The CDR3 length is 14 residues. The V segment lost 4 bases and the J segment 7 bases; nucleotides outside the gene matches: 5. CDR1 SEHNR and CDR2 FQNEAQ come from the germline V gene (reference sequence). The CDR3 DNA sequence: TGTGCCAGCAGCTCGGGACAGGGGGCGCGGGAGCAGTACTTC. Translation: CASSSGQGAREQYF.

The chain employs TRBV7-9 and TRBJ2-5, with 8 bases fitting TRBD2. Germline CDR1 and CDR2: SEHNR and FQNEAQ (reference sequence). V was clipped by 2 bases and J by 5 bases; unmatched bases: 7. The CDR3 has 15 residues. CDR3 sequence reads: CASSLQRGTRETQYF. CDR3 DNA: TGTGCCAGCAGCTTACAGCGGGGGACTCGGGAGACCCAGTACTTC.